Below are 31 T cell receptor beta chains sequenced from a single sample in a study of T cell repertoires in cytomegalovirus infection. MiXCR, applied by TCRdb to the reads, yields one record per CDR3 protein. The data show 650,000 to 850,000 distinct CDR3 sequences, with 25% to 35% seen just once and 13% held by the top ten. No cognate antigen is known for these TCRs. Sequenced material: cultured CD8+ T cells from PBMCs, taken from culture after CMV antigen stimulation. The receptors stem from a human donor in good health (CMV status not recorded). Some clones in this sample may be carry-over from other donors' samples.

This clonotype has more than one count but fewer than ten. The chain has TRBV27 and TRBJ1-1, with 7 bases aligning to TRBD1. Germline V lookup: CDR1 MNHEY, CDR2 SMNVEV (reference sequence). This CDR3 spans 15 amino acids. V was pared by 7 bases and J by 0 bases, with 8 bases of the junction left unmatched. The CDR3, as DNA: TGTGCCAGCAAACCCGGGACAGAAATGAACACTGAAGCTTTCTTT. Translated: CASKPGTEMNTEAFF.

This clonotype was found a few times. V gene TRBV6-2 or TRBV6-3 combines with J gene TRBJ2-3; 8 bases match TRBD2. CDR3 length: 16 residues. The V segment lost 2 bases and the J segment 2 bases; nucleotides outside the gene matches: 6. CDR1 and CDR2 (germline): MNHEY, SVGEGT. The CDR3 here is CASSYPTSGYTDTQYF. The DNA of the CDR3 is TGTGCCAGCAGTTACCCAACTAGCGGTTACACAGATACGCAGTATTTT.

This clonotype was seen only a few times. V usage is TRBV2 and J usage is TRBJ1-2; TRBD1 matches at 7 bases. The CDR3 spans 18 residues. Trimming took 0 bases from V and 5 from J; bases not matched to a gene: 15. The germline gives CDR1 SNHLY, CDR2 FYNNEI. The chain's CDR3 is CASSEAPPRGRGKYGYTF. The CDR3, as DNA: TGTGCCAGCAGTGAAGCGCCACCGCGGGGCAGGGGGAAGTATGGCTACACCTTC.

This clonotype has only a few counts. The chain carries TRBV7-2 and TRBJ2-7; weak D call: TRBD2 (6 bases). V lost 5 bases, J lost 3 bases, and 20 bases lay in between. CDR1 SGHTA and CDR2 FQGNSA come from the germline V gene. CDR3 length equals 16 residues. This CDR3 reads CASSGDSGRRDYEQYV. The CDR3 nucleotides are TGTGCCAGCAGCGGGGACTCCGGAAGGCGCGACTACGAGCAGTACGTC.

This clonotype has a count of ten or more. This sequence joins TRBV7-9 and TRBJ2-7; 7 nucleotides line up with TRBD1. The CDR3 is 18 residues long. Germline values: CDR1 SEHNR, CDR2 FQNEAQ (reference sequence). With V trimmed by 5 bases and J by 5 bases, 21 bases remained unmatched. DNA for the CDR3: TGTGCCAGCAGCCATAATACCCGAACCGGGACAGCTGCTCACGAGCAGTACTTC. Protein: CASSHNTRTGTAAHEQYF.

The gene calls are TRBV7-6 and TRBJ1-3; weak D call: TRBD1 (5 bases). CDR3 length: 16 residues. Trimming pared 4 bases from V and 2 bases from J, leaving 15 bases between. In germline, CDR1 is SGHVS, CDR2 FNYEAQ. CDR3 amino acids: CASSWDPHRAGNTIYF. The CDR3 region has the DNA TGTGCCAGCAGCTGGGACCCCCATAGGGCTGGAAACACCATATATTTT.

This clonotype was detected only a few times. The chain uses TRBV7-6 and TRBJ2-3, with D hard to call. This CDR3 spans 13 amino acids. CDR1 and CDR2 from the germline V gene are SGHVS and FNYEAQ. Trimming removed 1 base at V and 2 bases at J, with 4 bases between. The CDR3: CASSLGYTDTQYF. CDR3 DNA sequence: TGTGCCAGCAGCTTAGGCTACACAGATACGCAGTATTTT.

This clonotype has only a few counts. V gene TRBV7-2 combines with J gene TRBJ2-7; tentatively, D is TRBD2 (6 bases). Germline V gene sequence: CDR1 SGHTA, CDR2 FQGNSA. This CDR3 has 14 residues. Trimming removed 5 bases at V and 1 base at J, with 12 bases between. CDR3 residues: CASSERRGSYEQYV. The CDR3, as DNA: TGTGCCAGCAGCGAAAGGCGGGGTTCCTACGAGCAGTACGTC.

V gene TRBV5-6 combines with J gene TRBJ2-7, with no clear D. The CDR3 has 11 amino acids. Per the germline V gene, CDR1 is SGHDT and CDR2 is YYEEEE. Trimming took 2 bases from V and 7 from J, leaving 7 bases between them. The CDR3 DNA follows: TGTGCCAGCAGCTTTGGGGTAGAGCAGTACTTC. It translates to CASSFGVEQYF.

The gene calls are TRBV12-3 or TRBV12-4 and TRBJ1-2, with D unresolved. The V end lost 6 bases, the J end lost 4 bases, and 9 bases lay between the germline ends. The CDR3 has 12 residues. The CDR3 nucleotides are TGTGCCAGCAGCCCAAGGTCCTATGGCTACACCTTC. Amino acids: CASSPRSYGYTF.

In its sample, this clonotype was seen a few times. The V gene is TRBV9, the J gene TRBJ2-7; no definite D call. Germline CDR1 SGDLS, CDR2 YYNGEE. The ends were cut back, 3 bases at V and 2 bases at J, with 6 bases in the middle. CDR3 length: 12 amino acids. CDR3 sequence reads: CASSAGAYEQYF. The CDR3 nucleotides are TGTGCCAGCAGCGCCGGAGCCTACGAGCAGTACTTC.

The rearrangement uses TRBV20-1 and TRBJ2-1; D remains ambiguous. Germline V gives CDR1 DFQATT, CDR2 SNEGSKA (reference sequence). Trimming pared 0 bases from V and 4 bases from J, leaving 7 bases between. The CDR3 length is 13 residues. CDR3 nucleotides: TGCAGTGCTAGAGAGGCTCTTTACAATGAGCAGTTCTTC. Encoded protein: CSAREALYNEQFF.

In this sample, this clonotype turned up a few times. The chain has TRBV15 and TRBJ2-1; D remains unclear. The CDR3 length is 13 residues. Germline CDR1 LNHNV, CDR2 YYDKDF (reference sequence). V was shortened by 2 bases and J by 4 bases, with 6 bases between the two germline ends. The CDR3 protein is CATSRTVYNEQFF. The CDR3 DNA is TGTGCCACCAGCAGAACAGTTTACAATGAGCAGTTCTTC.

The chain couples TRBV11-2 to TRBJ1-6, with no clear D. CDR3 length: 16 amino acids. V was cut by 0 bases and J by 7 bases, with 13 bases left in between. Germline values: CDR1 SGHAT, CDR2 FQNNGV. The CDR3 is CASSLDHGDGNSPLHF. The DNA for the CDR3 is TGTGCCAGCAGCTTAGATCATGGAGACGGCAATTCACCCCTCCACTTT.

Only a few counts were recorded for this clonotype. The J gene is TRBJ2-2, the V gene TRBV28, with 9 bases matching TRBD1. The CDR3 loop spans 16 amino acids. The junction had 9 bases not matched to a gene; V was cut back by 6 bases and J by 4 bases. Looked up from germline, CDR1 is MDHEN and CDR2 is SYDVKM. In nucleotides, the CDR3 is TGTGCCAGCAGCCCCTGGACAGGGGAGGGCACCGGGGAGCTGTTTTTT. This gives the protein CASSPWTGEGTGELFF.

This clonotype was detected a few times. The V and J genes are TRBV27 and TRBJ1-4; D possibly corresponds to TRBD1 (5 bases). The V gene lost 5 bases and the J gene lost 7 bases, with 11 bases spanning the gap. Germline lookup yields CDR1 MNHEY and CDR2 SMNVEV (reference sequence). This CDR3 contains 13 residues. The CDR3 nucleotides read TGTGCCAGCAGTCTGGAGGGGCCTGAAAAACTGTTTTTT. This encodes CASSLEGPEKLFF.

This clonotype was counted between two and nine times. The CDR3 coding sequence is TGTGCCACCCTAGGGAGGGGAGCGGAGGCCCAGTACTTC. This sequence encodes CATLGRGAEAQYF. V and J are TRBV28 and TRBJ2-5; 7 bases match TRBD2. The CDR3 sequence is 13 residues long. The V segment lost 10 bases and the J segment 9 bases; nucleotides outside the gene matches: 14. Germline lookup yields CDR1 MDHEN and CDR2 SYDVKM.

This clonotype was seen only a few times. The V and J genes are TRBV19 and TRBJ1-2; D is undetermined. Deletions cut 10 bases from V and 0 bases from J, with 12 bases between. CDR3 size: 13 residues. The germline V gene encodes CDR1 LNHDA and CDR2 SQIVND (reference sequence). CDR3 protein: CATIGSPNYGYTF. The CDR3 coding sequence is TGTGCCACCATTGGGAGCCCTAACTATGGCTACACCTTC.

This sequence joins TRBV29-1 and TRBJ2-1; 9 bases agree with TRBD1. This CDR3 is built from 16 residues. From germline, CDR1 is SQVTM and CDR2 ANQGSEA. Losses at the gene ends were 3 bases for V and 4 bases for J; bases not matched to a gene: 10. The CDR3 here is CSVDGDLGQGYNEQFF. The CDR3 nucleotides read TGCAGCGTTGATGGGGACCTGGGACAGGGATACAATGAGCAGTTCTTC.

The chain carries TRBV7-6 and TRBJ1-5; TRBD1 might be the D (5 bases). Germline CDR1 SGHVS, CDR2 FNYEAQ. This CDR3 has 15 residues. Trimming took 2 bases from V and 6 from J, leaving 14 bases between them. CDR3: CASSLFAGSIQPQHF. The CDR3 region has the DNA TGTGCCAGCAGCTTATTTGCAGGGTCCATTCAGCCCCAGCATTTT.

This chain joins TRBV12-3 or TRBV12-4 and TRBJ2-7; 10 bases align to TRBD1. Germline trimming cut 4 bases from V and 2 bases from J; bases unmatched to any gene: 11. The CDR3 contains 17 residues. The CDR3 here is CASSSDRGLGIPYEQYF. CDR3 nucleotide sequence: TGTGCCAGCAGTTCAGACAGGGGGCTCGGGATCCCCTACGAGCAGTACTTC.

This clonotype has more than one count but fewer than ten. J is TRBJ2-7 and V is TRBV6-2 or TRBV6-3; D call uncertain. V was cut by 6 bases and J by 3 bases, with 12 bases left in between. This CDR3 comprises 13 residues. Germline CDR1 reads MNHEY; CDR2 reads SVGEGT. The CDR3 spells CASSLSWGYEQYV. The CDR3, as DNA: TGTGCCAGCAGCCTCTCGTGGGGCTACGAGCAGTACGTC.

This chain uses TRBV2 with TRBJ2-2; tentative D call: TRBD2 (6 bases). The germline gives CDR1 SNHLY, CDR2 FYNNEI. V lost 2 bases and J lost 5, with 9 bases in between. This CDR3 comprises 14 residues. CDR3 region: CASSEQGGTGELFF. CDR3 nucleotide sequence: TGTGCCAGCAGTGAACAGGGAGGAACCGGGGAGCTGTTTTTT.

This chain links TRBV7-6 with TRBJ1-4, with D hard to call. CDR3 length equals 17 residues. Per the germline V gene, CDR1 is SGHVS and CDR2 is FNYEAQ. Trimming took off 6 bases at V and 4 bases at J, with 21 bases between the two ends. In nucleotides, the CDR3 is TGTGCCAGCAGACCGCCAAATACCGGGCCGGGTAATGAAAAACTGTTTTTT. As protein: CASRPPNTGPGNEKLFF.

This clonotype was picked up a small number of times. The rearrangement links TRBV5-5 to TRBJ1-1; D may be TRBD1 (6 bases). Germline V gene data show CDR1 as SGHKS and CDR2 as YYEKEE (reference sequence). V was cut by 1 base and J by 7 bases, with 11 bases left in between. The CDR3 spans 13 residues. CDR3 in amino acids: CASSLSRGREAFF. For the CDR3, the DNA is TGTGCCAGCAGCTTGAGCAGGGGACGTGAAGCTTTCTTT.

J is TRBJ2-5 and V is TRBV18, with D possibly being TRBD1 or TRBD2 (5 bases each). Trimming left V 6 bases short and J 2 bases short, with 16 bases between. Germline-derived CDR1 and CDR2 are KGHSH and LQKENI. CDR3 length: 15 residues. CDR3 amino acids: CASSPGTVSQETQYF. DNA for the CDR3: TGTGCCAGCTCCCCAGGGACGGTATCGCAAGAGACCCAGTACTTC.

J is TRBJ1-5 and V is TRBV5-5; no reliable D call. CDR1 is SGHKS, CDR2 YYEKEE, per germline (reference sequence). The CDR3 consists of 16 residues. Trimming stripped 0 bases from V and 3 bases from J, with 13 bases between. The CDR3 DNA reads TGTGCCAGCAGCTTGGCCCTCAGGAGTAACAATCAGCCCCAGCATTTT. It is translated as CASSLALRSNNQPQHF.

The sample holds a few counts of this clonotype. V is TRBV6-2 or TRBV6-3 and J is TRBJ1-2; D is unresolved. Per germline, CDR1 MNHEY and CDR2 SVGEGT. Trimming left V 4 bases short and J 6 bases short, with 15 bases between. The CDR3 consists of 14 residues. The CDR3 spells CASSFLPTADGYTF. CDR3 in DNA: TGTGCCAGCAGTTTCCTCCCCACAGCGGATGGCTACACCTTC.

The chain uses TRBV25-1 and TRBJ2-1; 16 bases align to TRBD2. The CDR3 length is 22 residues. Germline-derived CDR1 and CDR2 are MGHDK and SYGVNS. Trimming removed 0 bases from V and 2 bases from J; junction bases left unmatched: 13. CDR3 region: CASSEYFGTSGGANNPYNEQFF. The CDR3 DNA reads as TGTGCCAGCAGTGAATATTTTGGGACTAGCGGGGGGGCTAATAACCCCTACAATGAGCAGTTCTTC.

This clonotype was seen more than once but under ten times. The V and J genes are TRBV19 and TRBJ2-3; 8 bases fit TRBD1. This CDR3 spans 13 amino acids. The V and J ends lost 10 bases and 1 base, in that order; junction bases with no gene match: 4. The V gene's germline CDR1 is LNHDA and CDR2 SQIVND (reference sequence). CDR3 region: CATAGQGTDTQYF. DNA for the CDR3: TGTGCCACCGCGGGACAGGGCACAGATACGCAGTATTTT.

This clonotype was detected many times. CDR3 sequence reads: CASSFGRSYNEQFF. The CDR3 nucleotides read TGTGCCAGCAGCTTCGGGCGCTCCTACAATGAGCAGTTCTTC. The chain is built from TRBV7-8 and TRBJ2-1; D call uncertain. The CDR3 runs to 14 residues. The V gene lost 3 bases and the J gene lost 0 bases, with 6 bases spanning the gap. Germline CDR1 SGHVS, CDR2 FQNEAQ.